This TCR beta chain came from a study of shared clonotypes between healthy human individuals. Whole-study findings and limits: Donors were few, which limited the genetic and exposure-history diversity represented. Measured sharing among donors was expected to vary with sequencing depth.

The assay was immunoSEQ multiplex PCR, and TCRdb's table has in-frame clones only and misses some. The sample shows over a million clones, about 70% of them seen only once. This CDR3 is 18 amino acids long. Germline-derived CDR1 and CDR2 are SEHNR and FQNEAQ (reference sequence). V was shortened by 3 bases and J by 3 bases, with 24 bases between the two germline ends. About this clone itself: What it binds is unknown.

This TCR came from a man between 18 and 29 years old in good health. This chain uses TRBV7-9 with TRBJ2-7; no reliable D call. Source material: memory CD4+ T cells sorted from blood. The subset here: CD45RA-negative fraction. The CDR3 sequence is CASSFVTGFSVRDYEQYF. Here the CDR3 DNA reads TGTGCCAGCAGCTTCGTGACTGGTTTTAGTGTAAGGGACTACGAGCAGTACTTC.